This T cell receptor (beta chain) comes out of a study of cytomegalovirus exposure and HLA in healthy donors. On the study more broadly: Around 76% of 350 to 400 genotyped donors fell in the Caucasian-associated ancestry cluster.

Primers included in the PCR were 60 Vbeta and 13 Jbeta primers. Some clones are missing from TCRdb's copy, which holds only in-frame ones; the method was immunoSEQ multiplex PCR. Counted here are around 150,000 clones, under 10% occurring once; the ten biggest clones make up about 7.5%. V gave up 3 bases and J gave up 3 bases; unmatched junction bases: 8. The CDR3 length is 15 residues. The germline CDR1 and CDR2 sequences are MGHRA and YSYEKL. The chain joins TRBV4-1 to TRBJ2-7; 7 bases match TRBD1. This clonotype originated in a woman aged 35 to 49 in good health and CMV-seropositive. Sequences were obtained from PBMCs. The CDR3 coding sequence is TGCGCCAGCAGCCACATCGACAGGGATCTCTACGAGCAGTACTTC. It specifies CASSHIDRDLYEQYF.